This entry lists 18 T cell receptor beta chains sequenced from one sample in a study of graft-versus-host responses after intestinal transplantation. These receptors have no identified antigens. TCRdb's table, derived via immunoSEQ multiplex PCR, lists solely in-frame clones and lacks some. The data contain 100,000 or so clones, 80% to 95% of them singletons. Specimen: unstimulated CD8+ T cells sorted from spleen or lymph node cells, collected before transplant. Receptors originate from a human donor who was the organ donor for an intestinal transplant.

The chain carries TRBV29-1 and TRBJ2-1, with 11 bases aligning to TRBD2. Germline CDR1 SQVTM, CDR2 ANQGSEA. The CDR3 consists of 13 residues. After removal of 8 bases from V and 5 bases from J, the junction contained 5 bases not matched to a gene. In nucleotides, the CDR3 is TGCAGCTCTTTAGCGGGAGGGAACAATGAGCAGTTCTTC. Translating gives CSSLAGGNNEQFF.

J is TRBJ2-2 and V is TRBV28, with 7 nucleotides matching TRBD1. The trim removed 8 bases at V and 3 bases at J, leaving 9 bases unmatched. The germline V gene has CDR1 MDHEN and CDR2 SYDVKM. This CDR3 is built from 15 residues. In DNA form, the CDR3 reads TGTGCCAGCCGACAGGGCGAGATTTACACCGGGGAGCTGTTTTTT. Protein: CASRQGEIYTGELFF.

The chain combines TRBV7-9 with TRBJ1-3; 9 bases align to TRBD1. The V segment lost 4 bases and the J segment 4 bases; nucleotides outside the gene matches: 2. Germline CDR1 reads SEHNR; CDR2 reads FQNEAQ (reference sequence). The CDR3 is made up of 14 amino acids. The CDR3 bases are TGTGCCAGCAGCTCCGGGACAGGGGGAAACACCATATATTTT. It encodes CASSSGTGGNTIYF. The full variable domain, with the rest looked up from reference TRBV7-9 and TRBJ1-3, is DTGVSQNPRHKITKRGQNVTFRCDPISEHNRLYWYRQTLGQGPEFLTYFQNEAQLEKSRLLSDRFSAERPKGSFSTLEIQRTEQGDSAMYLCASSSGTGGNTIYFGEGSWLTVV.

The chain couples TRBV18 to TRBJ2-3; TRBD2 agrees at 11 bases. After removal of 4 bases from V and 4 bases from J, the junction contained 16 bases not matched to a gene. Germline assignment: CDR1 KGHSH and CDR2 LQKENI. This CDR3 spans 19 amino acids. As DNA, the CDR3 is TGTGCCAGCTCACTACCTACTAGCGGGGGCCCTCACGGCCCAGATACGCAGTATTTT. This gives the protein CASSLPTSGGPHGPDTQYF.

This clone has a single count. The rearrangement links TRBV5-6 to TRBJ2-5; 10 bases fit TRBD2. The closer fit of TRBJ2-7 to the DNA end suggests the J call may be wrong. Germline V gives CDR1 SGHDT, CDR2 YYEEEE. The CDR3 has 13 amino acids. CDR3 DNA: TGTGCCAGCAGACTAGCGGGGTTCTACGAGCAGTACTTC. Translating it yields CASRLAGFYEQYF.

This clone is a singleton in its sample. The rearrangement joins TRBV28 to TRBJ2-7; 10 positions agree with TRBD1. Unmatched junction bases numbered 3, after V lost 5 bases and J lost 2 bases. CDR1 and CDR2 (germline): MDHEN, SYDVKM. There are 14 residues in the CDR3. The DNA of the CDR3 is TGTGCCAGCAGTGAGACAGGGGGCACCTACGAGCAGTACTTC. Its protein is CASSETGGTYEQYF.

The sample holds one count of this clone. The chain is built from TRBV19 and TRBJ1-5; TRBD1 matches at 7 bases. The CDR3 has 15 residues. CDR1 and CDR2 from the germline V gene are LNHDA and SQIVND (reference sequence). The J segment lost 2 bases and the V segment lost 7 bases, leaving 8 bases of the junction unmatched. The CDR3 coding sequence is TGTGCCAGTACCCCAGGGGGACTGGGCAATCAGCCCCAGCATTTT. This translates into CASTPGGLGNQPQHF.

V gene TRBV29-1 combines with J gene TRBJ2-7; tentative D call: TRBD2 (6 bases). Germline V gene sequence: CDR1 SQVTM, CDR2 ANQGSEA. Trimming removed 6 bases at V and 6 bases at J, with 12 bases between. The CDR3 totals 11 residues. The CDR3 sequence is CSVLAGGEQYF. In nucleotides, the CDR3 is TGCAGCGTGCTAGCCGGGGGCGAGCAGTACTTC.

The CDR3 DNA follows: TGCAGCGTTGAAGTTGCGGGGGGGCCCCAGCATTTT. It specifies CSVEVAGGPQHF. V and J are TRBV29-1 and TRBJ1-5; D is perhaps TRBD1 (5 bases). Germline lookup yields CDR1 SQVTM and CDR2 ANQGSEA. The CDR3 runs to 12 residues. The V gene lost 1 base and the J gene lost 9 bases, with 10 bases spanning the gap.

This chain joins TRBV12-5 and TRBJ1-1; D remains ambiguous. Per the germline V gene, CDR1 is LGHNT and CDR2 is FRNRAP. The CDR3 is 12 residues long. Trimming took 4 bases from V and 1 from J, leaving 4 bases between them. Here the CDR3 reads CASGWRNTEAFF. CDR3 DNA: TGTGCTAGTGGTTGGAGGAACACTGAAGCTTTCTTT.

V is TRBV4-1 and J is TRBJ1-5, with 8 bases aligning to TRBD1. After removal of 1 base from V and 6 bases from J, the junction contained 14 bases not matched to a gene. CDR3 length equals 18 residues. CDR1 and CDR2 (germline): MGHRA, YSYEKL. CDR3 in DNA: TGCGCCAGCAGCCAAGCGGAACCACCAACAGGGGGAATTCAGCCCCAGCATTTT. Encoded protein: CASSQAEPPTGGIQPQHF.

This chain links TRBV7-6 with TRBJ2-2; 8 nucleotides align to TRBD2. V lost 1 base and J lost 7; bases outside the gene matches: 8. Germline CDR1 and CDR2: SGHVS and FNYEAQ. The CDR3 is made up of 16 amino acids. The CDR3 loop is CASSLELSGIFGELFF. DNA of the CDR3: TGTGCCAGCAGCTTAGAGCTTAGCGGGATTTTCGGGGAGCTGTTTTTT.

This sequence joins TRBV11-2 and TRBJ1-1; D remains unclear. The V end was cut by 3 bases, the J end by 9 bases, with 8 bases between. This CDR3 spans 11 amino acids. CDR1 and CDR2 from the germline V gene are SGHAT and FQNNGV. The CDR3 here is CASSFGRKAFF. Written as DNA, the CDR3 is TGTGCCAGCAGCTTCGGGAGAAAAGCTTTCTTT.

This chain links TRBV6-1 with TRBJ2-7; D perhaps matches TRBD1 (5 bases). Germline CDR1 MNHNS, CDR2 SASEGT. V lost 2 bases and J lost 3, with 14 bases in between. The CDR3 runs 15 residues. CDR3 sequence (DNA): TGTGCCAGCAGTGAAACCGCCAGGGTAGGCTACGAGCAGTACTTC. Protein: CASSETARVGYEQYF.

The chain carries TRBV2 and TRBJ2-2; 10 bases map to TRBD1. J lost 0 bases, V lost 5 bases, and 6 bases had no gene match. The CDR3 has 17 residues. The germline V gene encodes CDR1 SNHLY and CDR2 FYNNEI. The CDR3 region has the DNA TGTGCCAGCAGTTACCGGGACAGGGGCACGAACACCGGGGAGCTGTTTTTT. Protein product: CASSYRDRGTNTGELFF.

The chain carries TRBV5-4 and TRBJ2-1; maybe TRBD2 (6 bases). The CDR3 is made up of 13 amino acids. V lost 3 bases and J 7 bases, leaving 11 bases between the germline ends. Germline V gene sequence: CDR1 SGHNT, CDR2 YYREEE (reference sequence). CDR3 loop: CASSSGLSNEQFF. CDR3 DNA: TGTGCCAGCAGCTCGGGACTGTCTAATGAGCAGTTCTTC.

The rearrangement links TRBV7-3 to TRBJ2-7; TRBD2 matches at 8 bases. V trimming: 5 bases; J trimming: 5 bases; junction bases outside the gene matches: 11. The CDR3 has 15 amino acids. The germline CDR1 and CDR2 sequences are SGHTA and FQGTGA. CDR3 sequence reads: CASSPSGGGVHEQYF. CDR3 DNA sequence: TGTGCCAGCAGCCCGAGCGGGGGCGGGGTCCACGAGCAGTACTTC.

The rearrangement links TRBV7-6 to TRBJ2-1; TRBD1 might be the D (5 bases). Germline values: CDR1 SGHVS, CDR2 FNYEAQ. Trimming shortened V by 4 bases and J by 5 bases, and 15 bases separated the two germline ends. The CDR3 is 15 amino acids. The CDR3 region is CASSSVGAVHNEQFF. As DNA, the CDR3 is TGTGCCAGCAGCTCCGTTGGGGCTGTCCACAATGAGCAGTTCTTC. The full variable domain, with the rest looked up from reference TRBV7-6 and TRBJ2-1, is GAGVSQSPRYKVTKRGQDVALRCDPISGHVSLYWYRQALGQGPEFLTYFNYEAQQDKSGLPNDRFSAERPEGSISTLTIQRTEQRDSAMYRCASSSVGAVHNEQFFGPGTRLTVL.